Below are 23 T cell receptor beta chains sequenced from a single sample in a study of cytomegalovirus exposure and HLA in healthy donors. 60 Vbeta and 13 Jbeta primers were used in PCR. Generated by immunoSEQ multiplex PCR, the TCRdb table keeps only in-frame clones and is missing some. Of 120,000 or so clones in the sample, roughly 15% were seen once. Sequencing was done on a sample of PBMCs. These receptor sequences come from a female donor in good health and CMV-seropositive.

The chain couples TRBV11-2 to TRBJ1-1; no clear D gene. From germline, CDR1 is SGHAT and CDR2 FQNNGV. The CDR3 length is 13 residues. Trimming pared 10 bases from V and 1 base from J, leaving 13 bases between. The CDR3 sequence: CATQRFPNTEAFF. DNA for the CDR3: TGTGCCACACAACGCTTCCCGAACACTGAAGCTTTCTTT.

This clone occurred a few times. The chain couples TRBV5-1 to TRBJ2-1; TRBD2 matches 10 bases. Per germline, CDR1 SGHRS and CDR2 YFSETQ. CDR3 length equals 13 residues. V shed 7 bases, J shed 5 bases, and the junction held 3 bases outside the gene matches. The CDR3: CASGTSVNNEQFF. Here the CDR3 DNA reads TGCGCCAGCGGGACTAGCGTCAACAATGAGCAGTTCTTC.

There are a few counts of this clone. The chain combines TRBV6-5 with TRBJ2-7; D remains ambiguous. V was cut by 2 bases and J by 4 bases, with 9 bases left in between. Germline loops: CDR1 MNHEY, CDR2 SVGAGI. The CDR3 covers 13 residues. For the CDR3, the DNA is TGTGCCAGCAGTTACGGGCCTTTTTACGAGCAGTACTTC. This gives the protein CASSYGPFYEQYF.

This sequence joins TRBV28 and TRBJ1-2; D remains unclear. This CDR3 is built from 11 residues. Trimming shortened V by 6 bases and J by 4 bases, and 6 bases separated the two germline ends. Germline assignment: CDR1 MDHEN and CDR2 SYDVKM. DNA of the CDR3: TGTGCCAGCAGCCCGAGCTATGGCTACACCTTC. Amino acid sequence: CASSPSYGYTF.

There are a few counts of this clone. This chain links TRBV5-1 with TRBJ2-2; D remains unclear. From germline, CDR1 is SGHRS and CDR2 YFSETQ. This CDR3 region has 15 residues. V lost 0 bases to trimming and J lost 0 bases, with 6 bases between them. The CDR3 DNA reads as TGCGCCAGCAGCTTGGTATCTACGAACACCGGGGAGCTGTTTTTT. This encodes CASSLVSTNTGELFF. Combining the CDR3 with reference TRBV5-1 and TRBJ2-2 gives the whole variable domain KAGVTQTPRYLIKTRGQQVTLSCSPISGHRSVSWYQQTPGQGLQFLFEYFSETQRNKGNFPGRFSGRQFSNSRSEMNVSTLELGDSALYLCASSLVSTNTGELFFGEGSRLTVL.

This clone showed up just a few times. The rearrangement joins TRBV7-9 to TRBJ1-4; perhaps TRBD1 as D (5 bases). Germline V CDR1 and CDR2: SEHNR, FQNEAQ (reference sequence). This CDR3 has 14 residues. Trimming stripped 0 bases from V and 8 bases from J, with 10 bases between. CDR3 amino acids: CASSLAQGGEKLFF. DNA for the CDR3: TGTGCCAGCAGCTTAGCGCAGGGTGGGGAAAAACTGTTTTTT.

The DNA of the CDR3 is TGTGCCAGCTCTGCCAGGGGGACTAGCGGGGCCTACGAGCAGTACTTC. This encodes CASSARGTSGAYEQYF. The rearrangement links TRBV18 to TRBJ2-7, with 13 bases lining up with TRBD2. The CDR3 has 16 residues. CDR1 is KGHSH and CDR2 is LQKENI in the germline V gene. V lost 6 bases to trimming and J lost 2 bases; unmatched junction nucleotides: 7.

Only a few counts were recorded for this clone. The chain joins TRBV28 to TRBJ2-5; tentative D call: TRBD2 (6 bases). This CDR3 contains 14 residues. CDR1 MDHEN and CDR2 SYDVKM come from the germline V gene. V was shortened by 3 bases and J by 5 bases, with 13 bases between the two germline ends. The CDR3 coding sequence is TGTGCCAGCAGTTTGCAGGAGGGCCGGGAGACCCAGTACTTC. This sequence encodes CASSLQEGRETQYF.

Only a few counts were recorded for this clone. The chain couples TRBV4-3 to TRBJ1-4; D gene uncertain. V was clipped by 3 bases and J by 8 bases, with 10 bases between them. The CDR3 runs to 13 residues. CDR1 is LGHNA and CDR2 is YSLEER in the germline V gene. CDR3 in DNA: TGCGCCAGCAGCCAGGAGGTGGGGGAAAAACTGTTTTTT. This encodes CASSQEVGEKLFF.

The chain carries TRBV7-9 and TRBJ2-5, with D possibly matching TRBD2 (6 bases). CDR3 length: 15 residues. Trimming shortened V by 8 bases and J by 5 bases, and 21 bases separated the two germline ends. Germline CDR1 is SEHNR and CDR2 is FQNEAQ (reference sequence). DNA of the CDR3: TGTGCCAGCGGGATTGGGACTGGCCTGGGGGAGACCCAGTACTTC. Translation: CASGIGTGLGETQYF.

This clone is medium-sized in the sample. This sequence joins TRBV7-9 and TRBJ1-5; D is undetermined. Germline values: CDR1 SEHNR, CDR2 FQNEAQ (reference sequence). V was trimmed by 5 bases and J by 5 bases, leaving 16 bases between them. The CDR3 consists of 15 residues. The CDR3 nucleotides read TGTGCCAGCAGCCCGGCAACTCCAGGCGATCAGCCCCAGCATTTT. It translates to CASSPATPGDQPQHF.

The chain joins TRBV7-2 to TRBJ1-1; TRBD1 matches 8 bases. The CDR3 has 15 amino acids. The germline gives CDR1 SGHTA, CDR2 FQGNSA. V shed 6 bases and J 0 bases; nucleotides not matched to a gene: 6. Here the CDR3 reads CASRVIQGVNTEAFF. The CDR3 DNA sequence: TGTGCCAGCAGAGTCATACAGGGGGTGAACACTGAAGCTTTCTTT.

This clone was seen only a few times. The J gene is TRBJ2-7, the V gene TRBV27; 11 nucleotides align to TRBD2. Germline V CDR1 and CDR2: MNHEY, SMNVEV (reference sequence). V shed 0 bases, J shed 2 bases, and the junction held 3 bases outside the gene matches. CDR3 size: 16 residues. As DNA, the CDR3 is TGTGCCAGCAGTTTATCACTAGCGGGGGTAGCCTACGAGCAGTACTTC. Its translation: CASSLSLAGVAYEQYF.

The genes are TRBV18 and TRBJ2-1, with 7 bases fitting TRBD1. V was clipped by 3 bases and J by 3 bases; unmatched bases: 5. This CDR3 has 15 residues. Per the germline V gene, CDR1 is KGHSH and CDR2 is LQKENI. CDR3 coding DNA: TGTGCCAGCTCACCGACAGGGAGTTTCTACAATGAGCAGTTCTTC. Its translation: CASSPTGSFYNEQFF.

The chain combines TRBV6-5 with TRBJ2-1, with D unresolved. CDR3 length: 13 amino acids. The germline CDR1 and CDR2 sequences are MNHEY and SVGAGI. Trimming cost V 2 bases and J 6 bases, with 8 bases left between them. CDR3 nucleotides: TGTGCCAGCAGTTACAACTCGGGCAATGAGCAGTTCTTC. Protein sequence: CASSYNSGNEQFF.

This clone was observed a handful of times. V is TRBV2 and J is TRBJ2-5, with 8 nucleotides matching TRBD1. CDR1 SNHLY and CDR2 FYNNEI come from the germline V gene. J was trimmed by 5 bases and V by 4 bases; bases with no gene match: 3. The CDR3 has 13 residues. The CDR3 protein is CASSVNRGETQYF. The DNA of the CDR3 is TGTGCCAGCAGTGTAAACAGGGGGGAGACCCAGTACTTC.

The chain couples TRBV6-1 to TRBJ2-2, with a weak D call TRBD1 (5 bases). The V and J ends lost 7 bases and 6 bases respectively, with 12 bases between them. The CDR3 extends over 13 amino acids. The germline V gene has CDR1 MNHNS and CDR2 SASEGT. In DNA, the CDR3 is TGTGCCAGCACACAGGATTTAGCCGGGGAGCTGTTTTTT. It is translated as CASTQDLAGELFF.

This clone was counted a few times. The chain uses TRBV2 and TRBJ1-4, with D unclear. The CDR3 runs 15 residues. CDR1 is SNHLY, CDR2 FYNNEI, per germline. Deletions cut 4 bases from V and 7 bases from J, with 16 bases between. The chain's CDR3 is CASSGQREFSEKLFF. DNA of the CDR3: TGTGCCAGCAGTGGCCAGCGGGAGTTTAGTGAAAAACTGTTTTTT.

In this sample, this clone turned up a few times. The CDR3, as DNA: TGTGCCAGTACTAGAGACAGGGGGCAATACCAGCCCCAGCATTTT. It translates to CASTRDRGQYQPQHF. The chain joins TRBV19 to TRBJ1-5; TRBD1 matches at 10 bases. The CDR3 runs 15 residues. With 7 bases clipped from V and 7 bases from J, the junction kept 10 bases outside the gene matches. Per germline, CDR1 LNHDA and CDR2 SQIVND (reference sequence).

This clone was counted a few times. The rearrangement links TRBV28 to TRBJ2-3, with a tentative D call TRBD2 (5 bases). The CDR3 sequence is 14 residues long. The V gene lost 5 bases and the J gene lost 6 bases, with 15 bases spanning the gap. Per the germline V gene, CDR1 is MDHEN and CDR2 is SYDVKM. This CDR3 reads CASSRPIGGDTQYF. The CDR3 nucleotides are TGTGCCAGCAGTCGTCCCATAGGCGGGGATACGCAGTATTTT.

This clone was counted between two and nine times. CDR3 nucleotides: TGTGCCAGCAGCCTCCGGACAATTGCAACTAATGAAAAACTGTTTTTT. This codes for CASSLRTIATNEKLFF. V and J are TRBV7-6 and TRBJ1-4; a possible D gene is TRBD1 (5 bases). Germline V gene sequence: CDR1 SGHVS, CDR2 FNYEAQ. V shed 5 bases and J shed 0 bases, with 13 bases lying between them. CDR3 length: 16 amino acids.

This sequence joins TRBV10-1 and TRBJ2-5, with TRBD2 identical over 7 bases. The DNA end is more similar to TRBJ2-7, so the J call may be wrong. Germline V gene sequence: CDR1 WNHNN, CDR2 SYGVQD (reference sequence). This CDR3 region has 13 residues. CDR3: CASGGGSSYEQYF. The CDR3 nucleotides are TGCGCCAGCGGGGGGGGGTCCTCCTACGAGCAGTACTTC.

In this sample, this clone turned up a few times. J is TRBJ1-2 and V is TRBV15; D might be TRBD1 (5 bases). V shed 3 bases and J shed 4 bases, with 12 bases lying between them. CDR3 length: 14 amino acids. Per germline, CDR1 LNHNV and CDR2 YYDKDF (reference sequence). The CDR3 is CATSSDGTLYGYTF. Written as DNA, the CDR3 is TGTGCCACCAGCAGCGACGGGACTCTCTATGGCTACACCTTC.